In this sample, the clone carrying this T cell receptor beta chain turned up many times. TCRdb fed the reads into MiXCR, producing one record per CDR3 protein. In the table there are approximately 250,000 distinct CDR3 sequences, less than 35% of which are singletons. The data were obtained in a study of kidney transplant recipient with SARS-CoV-2 infection. CDR1 is LNHDA, CDR2 SQIVND, per germline (reference sequence). CDR3 size: 13 residues. Trimming took off 5 bases at V and 7 bases at J, with 14 bases between the two ends. The receptor was derived from a male patient younger than 45 who had COVID-19 and was a kidney transplant recipient. Some T cells may be graft donor cells. Material: a blood sample, obtained at baseline and on day 111 from a kidney transplant recipient. The V and J genes are TRBV19 and TRBJ1-2, with a possible D match to TRBD1 (5 bases). DNA of the CDR3: TGTGCCAGTAGTCCAGGGTCCGGGGCTGGCTACACCTTC. Translating gives CASSPGSGAGYTF.